The entry that follows covers one T cell receptor (beta chain) sequence. This record belongs to a study of blood T cell repertoires in COVID-19. CDR3 length: 18 amino acids. The junction had 10 bases not matched to a gene; V was cut back by 0 bases and J by 5 bases. Germline loops: CDR1 SGHAT, CDR2 FQNNGV. TCRdb's copy holds only in-frame clones and misses some; the assay was immunoSEQ multiplex PCR. The repertoire consists of tens of thousands of clones, with about 80% occurring once and the leading ten covering roughly 15%. The chain recombines TRBV11-2 with TRBJ2-1; 10 bases map to TRBD2. Sample: peripheral blood. This TCR was recovered from a human donor in a cohort sampled during active COVID-19. This CDR3 reads CASSLERRSSGSHNEQFF. The DNA for the CDR3 is TGTGCCAGCAGCTTAGAAAGGAGGTCTAGCGGGAGCCACAATGAGCAGTTCTTC.